One sample yielded the 21 T cell receptor beta chains listed below, sequenced in a study of CD8 T cells in ankylosing spondylitis. For these TCRs, the target antigens are not known. TCRdb passed the 5' RACE reads through MiXCR, listing each CDR3 protein once. The sample has hundreds of thousands of distinct CDR3 sequences; around 17% are singletons. Whole-study findings and limits: The study identified a TCR beta motif of under 10 highly homologous variants that appeared characteristic of ankylosing spondylitis blood.

The sample was blood, either unsorted or a sorted T cell fraction (not recorded which). These receptor sequences come from a male donor with ankylosing spondylitis.

The chain combines TRBV2 with TRBJ2-1; D is ambiguous. Germline lookup yields CDR1 SNHLY and CDR2 FYNNEI. There are 11 residues in the CDR3. V shed 3 bases and J shed 5 bases, with 2 bases lying between them. The CDR3 DNA follows: TGTGCCAGCAGTGATAACAATGAGCAGTTCTTC. It encodes CASSDNNEQFF. Combining the CDR3 with reference TRBV2 and TRBJ2-1 gives the whole variable domain EPEVTQTPSHQVTQMGQEVILRCVPISNHLYFYWYRQILGQKVEFLVSFYNNEISEKSEIFDDQFSVERPDGSNFTLKIRSTKLEDSAMYFCASSDNNEQFFGPGTRLTVL.

This rearrangement joins TRBV9 to TRBJ2-1, with 11 nucleotides matching TRBD2. Looked up from germline, CDR1 is SGDLS and CDR2 is YYNGEE. V dropped 3 bases and J dropped 7; count of bases not matched to a gene: 6. CDR3 length: 15 residues. The CDR3 sequence: CASSGLAGYGNEQFF. The CDR3 DNA reads as TGTGCCAGCAGCGGACTAGCGGGGTACGGAAATGAGCAGTTCTTC.

This clonotype was observed a handful of times. J is TRBJ1-1 and V is TRBV28; no definite D call. The CDR3 consists of 15 residues. V lost 6 bases to trimming and J lost 0 bases, with 14 bases between them. Germline V CDR1 and CDR2: MDHEN, SYDVKM. The CDR3 protein is CASSLGVRLNTEAFF. CDR3 nucleotide sequence: TGTGCCAGCAGCCTTGGGGTAAGGTTGAACACTGAAGCTTTCTTT.

This chain links TRBV4-1 with TRBJ1-1, with D possibly being TRBD1 (5 bases). Per the germline V gene, CDR1 is MGHRA and CDR2 is YSYEKL. The V end lost 0 bases, the J end lost 3 bases, and 20 bases lay between the germline ends. The CDR3 spans 18 residues. CDR3 in amino acids: CASSQEANRPLIDTEAFF. In DNA form, the CDR3 reads TGCGCCAGCAGCCAAGAGGCTAACAGGCCGTTGATCGACACTGAAGCTTTCTTT.

This clonotype was counted many times. The genes are TRBV29-1 and TRBJ2-2; unclear D gene. This CDR3 is 12 amino acids long. Germline CDR1 is SQVTM and CDR2 is ANQGSEA. The V end lost 7 bases, the J end lost 2 bases, and 8 bases lay between the germline ends. The CDR3 is CSAFYNTGELFF. The CDR3 nucleotides read TGCAGCGCCTTTTACAACACCGGGGAGCTGTTTTTT.

This clonotype was seen more than once but under ten times. The chain links TRBV10-3 to TRBJ1-1, with D hard to call. CDR3 size: 12 residues. In germline, CDR1 is ENHRY, CDR2 SYGVKD. The V and J ends lost 9 bases and 1 base respectively, with 9 bases between them. The CDR3 spells CAISTANTEAFF. CDR3 bases: TGTGCCATATCGACCGCGAACACTGAAGCTTTCTTT.

The chain uses TRBV3-1 and TRBJ1-1; the D gene is possibly TRBD1 (6 bases). Per germline, CDR1 LGHDT and CDR2 YNNKEL (reference sequence). CDR3 size: 15 residues. The V end lost 7 bases, the J end lost 3 bases, and 18 bases lay between the germline ends. The CDR3 DNA reads TGTGCCAGCACCCCACGGGGGGCATTGGACACTGAAGCTTTCTTT. This translates into CASTPRGALDTEAFF. The full variable domain, with the rest looked up from reference TRBV3-1 and TRBJ1-1, is DTAVSQTPKYLVTQMGNDKSIKCEQNLGHDTMYWYKQDSKKFLKIMFSYNNKELIINETVPNRFSPKSPDKAHLNLHINSLELGDSAVYFCASTPRGALDTEAFFGQGTRLTVV.

The chain uses TRBV6-2 or TRBV6-3 and TRBJ2-1, with TRBD2 matching over 12 bases. J lost 4 bases, V lost 6 bases, and 7 bases had no gene match. Looked up from germline, CDR1 is MNHEY and CDR2 is SVGEGT. The CDR3 has 16 residues. CDR3 in amino acids: CASSNILAGGYNEQFF. CDR3 DNA: TGTGCCAGCAGCAACATACTAGCGGGGGGATACAATGAGCAGTTCTTC.

The V gene is TRBV28, the J gene TRBJ2-2; perhaps TRBD1 as D (6 bases). Trimming took 5 bases from V and 0 from J, leaving 16 bases between them. This CDR3 spans 17 amino acids. Germline CDR1 and CDR2: MDHEN and SYDVKM. Written as DNA, the CDR3 is TGTGCCAGCAGTGACCCGTGGGACACCCCGAACACCGGGGAGCTGTTTTTT. As protein: CASSDPWDTPNTGELFF.

This rearrangement joins TRBV18 to TRBJ1-2; D gene ambiguous. The CDR3 is 13 residues long. Germline CDR1 reads KGHSH; CDR2 reads LQKENI. V dropped 1 base and J dropped 8 bases, with 11 bases sitting between them. CDR3 amino acids: CASSPQPLEGYTF. In DNA, the CDR3 is TGTGCCAGCTCACCACAGCCGCTGGAGGGCTACACCTTC. The full variable domain, its missing parts supplied by reference TRBV18 and TRBJ1-2, is NAGVMQNPRHLVRRRGQEARLRCSPMKGHSHVYWYRQLPEEGLKFMVYLQKENIIDESGMPKERFSAEFPKEGPSILRIQQVVRGDSAAYFCASSPQPLEGYTFGSGTRLTVV.

This clonotype was seen a handful of times. This rearrangement joins TRBV11-2 to TRBJ2-7; D possibly matches TRBD1 or TRBD2 (5 bases each). V was pared by 1 base and J by 4 bases, with 11 bases between. There are 14 residues in the CDR3. Germline lookup yields CDR1 SGHAT and CDR2 FQNNGV. CDR3 sequence: CASSLAGDGYEQYF. The CDR3 DNA follows: TGTGCCAGCAGCTTAGCCGGGGACGGGTACGAGCAGTACTTC. Full variable domain (rest looked up from reference TRBV11-2 and TRBJ2-7): EAGVAQSPRYKIIEKRQSVAFWCNPISGHATLYWYQQILGQGPKLLIQFQNNGVVDDSQLPKDRFSAERLKGVDSTLKIQPAKLEDSAVYLCASSLAGDGYEQYFGPGTRLTVT.

This chain connects TRBV7-9 to TRBJ2-1; no firm D call. This CDR3 contains 12 residues. Germline loops: CDR1 SEHNR, CDR2 FQNEAQ (reference sequence). The V and J ends lost 1 base and 9 bases respectively, with 7 bases between them. This CDR3 reads CASSLVGTEQFF. The CDR3 DNA is TGTGCCAGCAGCTTAGTAGGAACTGAGCAGTTCTTC.

There are a few counts of this clonotype. This chain uses TRBV19 with TRBJ1-5; the D gene is possibly TRBD1 (5 bases). This CDR3 spans 13 amino acids. Germline V gives CDR1 LNHDA, CDR2 SQIVND (reference sequence). Deletions cut 7 bases from V and 5 bases from J, with 12 bases between. The CDR3 sequence is CASTSLGDQPQHF. The CDR3 coding sequence is TGTGCCAGTACCTCCCTGGGGGATCAGCCCCAGCATTTT.

The chain recombines TRBV9 with TRBJ2-3; D is unclear. CDR3 length equals 14 residues. The germline gives CDR1 SGDLS, CDR2 YYNGEE. Trimming took off 0 bases at V and 2 bases at J, with 7 bases between the two ends. The CDR3 sequence is CASSVDPATDTQYF. CDR3 coding DNA: TGTGCCAGCAGCGTAGACCCAGCCACAGATACGCAGTATTTT.

Many counts were recorded for this clonotype. The chain combines TRBV29-1 with TRBJ1-1, with D uncertain. Germline-derived CDR1 and CDR2 are SQVTM and ANQGSEA. CDR3 length: 15 amino acids. Trimming stripped 0 bases from V and 6 bases from J, with 17 bases between. The CDR3 DNA reads TGCAGCGTTGAAGATCTTCGGGGTGACGGCGCTGAAGCTTTCTTT. Its protein is CSVEDLRGDGAEAFF. The full variable domain, in which reference TRBV29-1 and TRBJ1-1 provide the parts outside the CDR3, is SAVISQKPSRDICQRGTSLTIQCQVDSQVTMMFWYRQQPGQSLTLIATANQGSEATYESGFVIDKFPISRPNLTFSTLTVSNMSPEDSSIYLCSVEDLRGDGAEAFFGQGTRLTVV.

The rearrangement uses TRBV4-2 and TRBJ2-7; 11 positions match TRBD2. Unmatched junction bases numbered 5, after V lost 3 bases and J lost 1 base. Germline V CDR1 and CDR2: LGHNA, YNFKEQ. The CDR3 spans 16 residues. DNA for the CDR3: TGTGCCAGCAGCCAGACCGGGACTAGCGGTTCCTACGAGCAGTACTTC. It is translated as CASSQTGTSGSYEQYF.

The chain is built from TRBV3-1 and TRBJ2-2, with D possibly matching TRBD1 (5 bases). In germline, CDR1 is LGHDT, CDR2 YNNKEL (reference sequence). The CDR3 runs to 16 residues. Trimming left V 5 bases short and J 0 bases short, with 13 bases between. The CDR3 spells CASSTKGPPNTGELFF. CDR3 nucleotide sequence: TGTGCCAGCAGCACCAAGGGGCCCCCGAACACCGGGGAGCTGTTTTTT.

Only a few counts were recorded for this clonotype. J is TRBJ2-1 and V is TRBV20-1, with TRBD2 identical over 8 bases. The CDR3 runs to 17 residues. The germline V gene has CDR1 DFQATT and CDR2 SNEGSKA (reference sequence). V lost 5 bases, J lost 3 bases, and 15 bases stayed unmatched. The CDR3 protein is CSAFGLAPIAVYNEQFF. The CDR3 bases are TGCAGTGCTTTTGGACTAGCCCCAATAGCAGTCTACAATGAGCAGTTCTTC.

This sequence joins TRBV12-3 or TRBV12-4 and TRBJ1-3; TRBD1 matches 7 bases. The CDR3 totals 15 residues. J was trimmed by 5 bases and V by 3 bases; bases with no gene match: 7. In DNA form, the CDR3 reads TGTGCCAGCAGTTTCCACCGGGACAGACGAAACACCATATATTTT. It encodes CASSFHRDRRNTIYF.

Notes on this clonotype: The junction does not match germline at one end; this may be a read error. The chain joins TRBV5-1 to TRBJ1-2; D perhaps matches TRBD1 (6 bases). The germline V gene encodes CDR1 SGHRS and CDR2 YFSETQ. The CDR3 consists of 13 residues. The CDR3 DNA is TGCGCCAGCGGCTTGGAACAGGGTGTTCGCTACACCTTC. Translation: CASGLEQGVRYTF.

The chain is built from TRBV7-9 and TRBJ2-7; D perhaps matches TRBD2 (5 bases). The V end lost 3 bases, the J end lost 4 bases, and 13 bases lay between the germline ends. Germline assignment: CDR1 SEHNR and CDR2 FQNEAQ (reference sequence). This CDR3 is 14 amino acids long. The CDR3 loop reads CASSFPLEEYEQYF. The CDR3 region has the DNA TGTGCCAGCAGCTTCCCCCTGGAGGAGTACGAGCAGTACTTC.